The present T cell receptor beta chain was sequenced within a study of T cell responses to AZD1222 COVID-19 vaccine. A remark on this clone: Its specificity is unknown.

Some clones are missing from TCRdb's copy, which holds only in-frame ones; the method was immunoSEQ multiplex PCR. The table shows roughly 120,000 clones, with about 86% occurring only once. Germline loops: CDR1 MNHEY, CDR2 SVGAGI. V gave up 8 bases and J gave up 4 bases, with 20 bases separating them. The CDR3 is made up of 15 amino acids. Study-wide findings and caveats: Receipt of two AZD1222 doses was followed by a rise in Spike-specific TCR breadth and depth.

The V gene is TRBV6-5, the J gene TRBJ1-2, with D possibly matching TRBD1 (6 bases). The TCR originated in an adult who received the AZD1222 COVID-19 vaccine. The source was peripheral blood, collected 28 days after the second AZD1222 dose. The CDR3 nucleotides read TGTGCCAGCCGTCCACGGGGGGGCGCAGGCTATGGCTACACCTTC. It is translated as CASRPRGGAGYGYTF.